The rows below give T cell receptor beta chains drawn from one sample of a study of T cell responses to AZD1222 COVID-19 vaccine. Libraries were prepared by immunoSEQ multiplex PCR; TCRdb keeps only in-frame clonotypes and omits some of them. The table records about 140,000 clones, around 90% of them present only once. Sequenced here: peripheral blood, sampled 28 days after the second dose of the MenACWY control vaccine. The receptors derive from an adult who received the MenACWY meningococcal vaccine as a control. CDR3s include the opening cysteine and the closing phenylalanine or tryptophan. Each record gives: clone size, D gene, J gene, V gene, CDR3 DNA, CDR3 protein. The D gene is left open where the match is weak. Expanded clones are given a class, and other clones once, few, many or no size at all.

-,-,TRBJ2-7,TRBV9,TGTGCCAGCAGCGTAAACGGGCTACACGAGCAGTACTTC,CASSVNGLHEQYF
-,-,TRBJ2-2,TRBV6-5,TGTGCCACCCAGTTTGCGGGCCCAAACACCGGGGAGCTGTTTTTT,CATQFAGPNTGELFF
-,-,TRBJ2-3,TRBV7-2,TGTGCCAGCAGCTTAGAGCACTTTAGCACAGATACGCAGTATTTT,CASSLEHFSTDTQYF
-,-,TRBJ1-5,TRBV12-3/TRBV12-4,TGTGCCAGCAGCGGACAGATCAATCAGCCCCAGCATTTT,CASSGQINQPQHF
-,-,TRBJ1-2,TRBV5-4,TGTGCCAGCAGCTCCCCGCAGGGAGACCCTTATGGCTACACCTTC,CASSSPQGDPYGYTF
-,TRBD1,TRBJ2-5,TRBV6-5,TGTGCCAGCAGGACTACAGGGGCAGAGACCCAGTACTTC,CASRTTGAETQYF
-,TRBD1,TRBJ1-5,TRBV10-1,TGCGCCAGCAGTGAGGTGGACAGGGGTTGCAATCAGCCCCAGCATTTT,CASSEVDRGCNQPQHF
once,TRBD1,TRBJ2-7,TRBV5-1,TGCGCCAGCAGCTACCGGGACAGGCACTCCTACGAGCAGTACTTC,CASSYRDRHSYEQYF
-,-,TRBJ1-1,TRBV29-1,TGCAGCGTGCAGGGGAACACTGAAGCTTTCTTT,CSVQGNTEAFF
-,-,TRBJ2-1,TRBV7-8,TGTGCCAGCAGCCTTAGGGGTTCGGGAGAAGGGTCCTACAATGAGCAGTTCTTC,CASSLRGSGEGSYNEQFF
-,-,TRBJ1-4,TRBV7-2,TGTGCCAGCAGCCCCGGACAGCGTGCAACTAATGAAAAACTGTTTTTT,CASSPGQRATNEKLFF
-,-,TRBJ2-1,TRBV9,TGTGCCAGCAGCGTAGCAGGGACGGGAGTCAATGAGCAGTTCTTC,CASSVAGTGVNEQFF
-,-,TRBJ2-2,TRBV27,TGTGCCAGCAGGCCCTCCGGGGGAATGAACACCGGGGAGCTGTTTTTT,CASRPSGGMNTGELFF
-,-,TRBJ2-3,TRBV10-3,TGTGCCATCAATACGGGTTCTAGCACAGATACGCAGTATTTT,CAINTGSSTDTQYF
-,TRBD1,TRBJ2-2,TRBV4-3,TGCGCCAGCAGCCGTTTTGGCCTGCAGGGGGCTGACACCGGGGAGCTGTTTTTT,CASSRFGLQGADTGELFF
-,TRBD2,TRBJ2-1,TRBV9,TGTGCCAGCAGCGAAAACCCGGGAGGGCCTGAACACAATGAGCAGTTCTTC,CASSENPGGPEHNEQFF
once,TRBD1,TRBJ2-7,TRBV6-5,TGTGCCAGCAGTTACTCCCCGGGACAGAGATCCTACGAGCAGTACTTC,CASSYSPGQRSYEQYF
once,TRBD1,TRBJ2-7,TRBV15,TGTGCCACCAGCAGGGGACAGGGGGTGAACGAGCAGTACTTC,CATSRGQGVNEQYF
once,-,TRBJ2-6,TRBV19,TGTGCCAGTAGTCCCCGGGGACGCGTAACCTCTGGGGCCAACGTCCTGACTTTC,CASSPRGRVTSGANVLTF
once,-,TRBJ1-2,TRBV5-1,TGCGCCAGCAGCCCCGACGGTAATGGCTACACCTTC,CASSPDGNGYTF
-,-,TRBJ2-7,TRBV7-2,TGTGCCAGCAGCGCAGGTTGGAGCTCCTACGAGCAGTACTTC,CASSAGWSSYEQYF
-,-,TRBJ1-5,TRBV28,TGTGCCAGCAGTTTACTAGGGTTGACATATAGCAATCAGCCCCAGCATTTT,CASSLLGLTYSNQPQHF
-,-,TRBJ2-1,TRBV19,TGTGCCAGTAGAAACGCAGGGGGGTTCAACAATGAGCAGTTCTTC,CASRNAGGFNNEQFF